The clone carrying this T cell receptor beta chain was found a few times. The antigen is unknown. This specimen belongs to a study of Graves' ophthalmopathy and Graves' hyperthyroidism. Study conclusions and caveats: Classification of ophthalmopathy versus stable hyperthyroidism by a 13-signature model yielded 85% to 90% sensitivity and just over 80% specificity.

Amplification of TCR beta CDR3 regions used RNA transcripts. The first round was an RT-PCR with HTBI primers, and the second round was a multiplex PCR. One entry per CDR3 protein, called by TCRdb with MiXCR from the multiplex PCR reads. The sample lists more than 1,000,000 distinct CDR3 sequences, around a third occurring once. New diagnoses, under 2 months' duration, and ages 18 to 65 characterized the hyperthyroidism patients. The CDR3 runs to 15 residues. Trimming removed 0 bases at V and 4 bases at J, with 12 bases between. The rearrangement uses TRBV12-3 or TRBV12-4 and TRBJ1-2; D is unresolved. The sequenced sample was peripheral blood or thyroid tissue (not recorded which). This sequence was found in an adult man with Graves' hyperthyroidism. CDR3 DNA sequence: TGTGCCAGCAGTTTAGCGCTTCGGTTGAGCTATGGCTACACCTTC. Amino acids: CASSLALRLSYGYTF.